This TCR beta chain was found in a study of T cell changes during pregnancy in multiple sclerosis (dated by TCRdb to between 2018 and 2020). In the study overall: In women with multiple sclerosis, the researchers looked at how the T cell repertoire shifted as pregnancy progressed.

V is cut by 10 bases and J by 4 bases, and the space between the germline ends is 12 bases. Inclusive of the bounding cysteine and phenylalanine, the CDR3 is 13 residues long. Only the CDR3 DNA stays, 39 bases, in frame from base 1. CDR1 and CDR2, per the germline V gene, are SGHDT and YYEEEE. Details on this clone: Its antigen is currently not known. No base quality values were provided; no much bigger clone lies one nucleotide off.

The library was built by means of the immunoSEQ multiplex PCR assay. TCRdb re-hosts the immuneACCESS table, in-frame sequences only. Its copies lack some clones; in the studies checked, an unresolved V gene accounts for under half of them, and the cause for the rest is not known. The sample profile shows around 57,000 clones; more than 75% of them were found once. Around 1.3% of the sample is held by the ten biggest clonotypes. Sample: peripheral blood, taken in the second trimester of pregnancy. The V and J segments used are TRBV5-6 and TRBJ2-6, with the D gene uncertain. The TCR originated in a female donor with multiple sclerosis, enrolled in a pregnancy study. At the DNA level, the sequence is TGTGCCGGGTACAGTCTGGGGGCCAACGTCCTGACTTTC. Its translation reads: CAGYSLGANVLTF. With all but the CDR3 taken from the reference TRBV5-6 and TRBJ2-6 genes, the full variable domain is: DAGVTQSPTHLIKTRGQQVTLRCSPKSGHDTVSWYQQALGQGPQFIFQYYEEEERQRGNFPDRFSGHQFPNYSSELNVNALLLGDSALYLCAGYSLGANVLTFGAGSRLTVL.